One sample yielded the 20 T cell receptor beta chains listed below, sequenced in a study of read filtering for tumor transcriptome and immune sequencing (TCRdb year 2020). Data came from an Illumina HiSeq 4000. TCR libraries were constructed from 300 to 400 ng RNA using the Immunoverse kit, and molecular barcoded adaptors covering alpha/delta and beta/gamma chains were employed. Using fastp trimming at Q25 and MiXCR clonotype assembly, TCRdb reanalyzed the public sequencing data and kept in-frame beta chains. Entries are consolidated by CDR3 protein sequence, retaining the most common genes and DNA. The sample profile shows 50,000 to 65,000 distinct CDR3 sequences; more than 9% of them were found once. 16% of the sample lies in the top ten. The sample consisted of a population of CD138-negative cells sorted from bone marrow. What this sample's cell subset or site label stands for: bone marrow mononuclear cells depleted of CD138+ plasma/myeloma cells by negative magnetic selection. All receptors come from a donor aged 40 or over with multiple myeloma.

In its sample, this clonotype was seen a few times. The chain employs TRBV10-3 and TRBJ2-2, with D perhaps matching TRBD2 (6 bases). Trimming left V 6 bases short and J 8 bases short, with 7 bases between. This CDR3 is built from 11 residues. Germline CDR1 is ENHRY and CDR2 is SYGVKD. The CDR3 DNA reads as TGTGCCATCAGCGGGGGAGGGGAGCTGTTTTTT. This translates into CAISGGGELFF.

The table lists this clonotype with many counts. This chain connects TRBV3-1 to TRBJ1-1; D not certain. Trimming took 4 bases from V and 1 from J, leaving 7 bases between them. The CDR3 sequence is 13 residues long. Germline V lookup: CDR1 LGHDT, CDR2 YNNKEL (reference sequence). CDR3 bases: TGTGCCAGCAGCCGGGTACGGAACACTGAAGCTTTCTTT. Translating it yields CASSRVRNTEAFF.

Comments on this clonotype: A much larger clone differs from this one at a single base, so this may be a read error. The chain carries TRBV27 and TRBJ1-1; weak D call: TRBD1 (6 bases). This CDR3 is built from 16 residues. Deletions cut 5 bases from V and 6 bases from J, with 22 bases between. Germline loops: CDR1 MNHEY, CDR2 SMNVEV (reference sequence). This CDR3 reads CASSTSCRGGGAEAFF. In DNA form, the CDR3 reads TGTGCCAGCAGTACATCCTGCAGGGGCGGAGGGGCTGAAGCTTTCTTT.

Many counts were recorded for this clonotype. The junction departs from the called germline gene at one end, perhaps through a read error. The gene calls are TRBV20-1 and TRBJ1-5, with 8 positions matching TRBD1. This CDR3 spans 14 amino acids. Per the germline V gene, CDR1 is DFQATT and CDR2 is SNEGSKA (reference sequence). The CDR3: CSARDYRGNQAQHF. Written as DNA, the CDR3 is TGCAGTGCTAGAGATTACAGGGGGAATCAGGCCCAGCATTTT.

This clonotype is termed medium-sized (0.01 to 0.1%). The chain has TRBV3-1 and TRBJ2-5; weak D call: TRBD1 (5 bases). The length of the CDR3 is 15 residues. Deletions cut 9 bases from V and 1 base from J, with 18 bases between. The germline gives CDR1 LGHDT, CDR2 YNNKEL (reference sequence). The CDR3 loop is CASNQYGQIQETQYF. CDR3 bases: TGTGCCAGTAATCAATACGGACAAATCCAAGAGACCCAGTACTTC.

This clonotype was observed many times. The J gene is TRBJ2-1, the V gene TRBV20-1, with 12 bases aligning to TRBD2. Germline CDR1 reads DFQATT; CDR2 reads SNEGSKA (reference sequence). Unmatched junction bases numbered 4, after V lost 0 bases and J lost 7 bases. The CDR3 runs 15 residues. CDR3 residues: CSARDLTSGGNEQFF. The CDR3 DNA follows: TGCAGTGCTAGAGATCTGACTAGCGGGGGAAATGAGCAGTTCTTC.

This clonotype was counted ten times or more. This chain links TRBV5-1 with TRBJ1-6, with D maybe TRBD1 (5 bases). With 0 bases removed from V and 7 bases from J, the gap between germline ends came to 11 bases. Germline V lookup: CDR1 SGHRS, CDR2 YFSETQ. This CDR3 is built from 15 residues. Here the CDR3 reads CASSLVRGMNSPLHF. CDR3 DNA sequence: TGCGCCAGCAGCTTGGTTCGGGGGATGAATTCACCCCTCCACTTT. The full variable domain, in which reference TRBV5-1 and TRBJ1-6 provide the parts outside the CDR3, is KAGVTQTPRYLIKTRGQQVTLSCSPISGHRSVSWYQQTPGQGLQFLFEYFSETQRNKGNFPGRFSGRQFSNSRSEMNVSTLELGDSALYLCASSLVRGMNSPLHFGNGTRLTVT.

At least ten counts were recorded for this clonotype. The chain has TRBV3-1 and TRBJ2-3; 10 nucleotides match TRBD2. V trimming: 8 bases; J trimming: 5 bases; junction bases outside the gene matches: 16. The CDR3 extends over 17 amino acids. CDR1 and CDR2 (germline): LGHDT, YNNKEL (reference sequence). CDR3 protein: CASSLRAASGGGDTQYF. CDR3 DNA sequence: TGTGCCAGCTCTCTCCGAGCCGCTAGCGGGGGAGGAGATACGCAGTATTTT.

This clonotype was seen only a few times. Possible read error: a much larger clone is one base away. The chain combines TRBV12-3 or TRBV12-4 with TRBJ1-6; D possibly corresponds to TRBD1 (6 bases). Trimming took off 11 bases at V and 6 bases at J, with 20 bases between the two ends. CDR3 length equals 15 residues. The CDR3 nucleotides are TGTGCCCCCCGTCGGGGGGGCCACTGTAATTCACCCCTCCACTTT. This translates into CAPRRGGHCNSPLHF.

This clonotype was detected a few times. The chain links TRBV20-1 to TRBJ2-2; a possible D gene is TRBD1 (6 bases). Looked up from germline, CDR1 is DFQATT and CDR2 is SNEGSKA (reference sequence). The CDR3 totals 15 residues. The CDR3 region is CSLPGERASTGELFF. The CDR3 DNA follows: TGCAGCCTGCCAGGGGAGCGCGCCTCCACCGGGGAGCTGTTTTTT.

This clonotype showed up many times. The V and J genes are TRBV6-6 and TRBJ2-3, with no clear D. This CDR3 region has 14 residues. Trimming cost V 6 bases and J 0 bases, with 10 bases left between them. The V gene's germline CDR1 is MNHNY and CDR2 SVGAGI (reference sequence). The CDR3 reads CASSSPPSTDTQYF. CDR3 in DNA: TGTGCCAGCAGCTCCCCTCCTAGCACAGATACGCAGTATTTT.

This clonotype was seen many times. The chain has TRBV5-1 and TRBJ2-5; D remains unclear. This CDR3 region has 15 residues. Germline lookup yields CDR1 SGHRS and CDR2 YFSETQ. V was pared by 0 bases and J by 1 base, with 10 bases between. CDR3 loop: CASSLALQPQETQYF. The CDR3 region has the DNA TGCGCCAGCAGCTTGGCCTTACAGCCCCAAGAGACCCAGTACTTC. The complete variable domain, with remaining parts taken from reference TRBV5-1 and TRBJ2-5, reads KAGVTQTPRYLIKTRGQQVTLSCSPISGHRSVSWYQQTPGQGLQFLFEYFSETQRNKGNFPGRFSGRQFSNSRSEMNVSTLELGDSALYLCASSLALQPQETQYFGPGTRLLVL.

This clonotype was observed at least ten times. The chain recombines TRBV12-3 or TRBV12-4 with TRBJ2-5, with 11 positions matching TRBD2. The CDR3 loop spans 13 amino acids. After removal of 9 bases from V and 5 bases from J, the junction contained 5 bases not matched to a gene. The CDR3 reads CASSLAGVETQYF. The CDR3 DNA reads as TGTGCCAGTTCACTAGCGGGGGTTGAGACCCAGTACTTC.

This clonotype was seen many times. The V call is TRBV2, the J call TRBJ2-3, with 11 bases fitting TRBD2. V gave up 5 bases and J gave up 1 base; unmatched junction bases: 5. The V gene's germline CDR1 is SNHLY and CDR2 FYNNEI. CDR3 length equals 16 residues. CDR3 protein: CASSQRTSGRTDTQYF. The CDR3 nucleotides are TGTGCCAGCAGTCAAAGGACTAGCGGGCGCACAGATACGCAGTATTTT.

The CDR3 loop reads CSAIPNGPSYEQYF. CDR3 DNA sequence: TGCAGTGCTATTCCTAACGGACCTTCCTACGAGCAGTACTTC. This chain connects TRBV20-1 to TRBJ2-7; D not resolved. V lost 4 bases and J lost 1, with 14 bases in between. CDR3 size: 14 residues. CDR1 is DFQATT, CDR2 SNEGSKA, per germline (reference sequence).

This clonotype was seen many times. V is TRBV7-3 and J is TRBJ2-7; D ambiguous. This CDR3 contains 17 residues. Trimming pared 2 bases from V and 1 base from J, leaving 18 bases between. Germline lookup yields CDR1 SGHTA and CDR2 FQGTGA. The DNA of the CDR3 is TGTGCCAGCAGCTTAGATTTTGGGCACCACACATCCTACGAGCAGTACTTC. Translated, it gives CASSLDFGHHTSYEQYF.

As regards this clonotype: Germline and junction disagree at one end, which may indicate a read error. The chain carries TRBV10-3 and TRBJ2-7, with D possibly TRBD1 on 5 matching bases. This CDR3 comprises 12 residues. Per the germline V gene, CDR1 is ENHRY and CDR2 is SYGVKD. In DNA form, the CDR3 reads TGTCCCATGCGAGAGCAGGGCTACGAGCAGTACTTC. As protein: CPMREQGYEQYF.

Notes on this clonotype: A much larger clone lies a single base off, so this may be a read error. The V call is TRBV6-6, the J call TRBJ1-6, with D unresolved. The CDR3 is made up of 13 amino acids. Germline CDR1 and CDR2: MNHNY and SVGAGI (reference sequence). The CDR3 loop reads CASSYAVNSPLYF. The CDR3 DNA is TGTGCCAGCAGTTATGCGGTTAATTCACCCCTCTACTTT.

In its sample, this clonotype was seen many times. V usage is TRBV27 and J usage is TRBJ2-1; 8 bases agree with TRBD1. Germline V lookup: CDR1 MNHEY, CDR2 SMNVEV (reference sequence). The trim removed 6 bases at V and 8 bases at J, leaving 12 bases unmatched. The length of the CDR3 is 15 residues. This CDR3 is CASRRRDRSLDEQFF. The CDR3 DNA reads as TGTGCCAGCAGGCGCCGGGACAGGTCTTTGGATGAGCAGTTCTTC.

The sample holds many counts of this clonotype. The chain couples TRBV12-3 or TRBV12-4 to TRBJ1-2; the D is unclear. This CDR3 spans 11 amino acids. V was shortened by 3 bases and J by 8 bases, with 7 bases between the two germline ends. CDR3 protein: CASSLFGGYTF. The CDR3 DNA is TGTGCCAGCAGTTTGTTCGGCGGCTACACCTTC.